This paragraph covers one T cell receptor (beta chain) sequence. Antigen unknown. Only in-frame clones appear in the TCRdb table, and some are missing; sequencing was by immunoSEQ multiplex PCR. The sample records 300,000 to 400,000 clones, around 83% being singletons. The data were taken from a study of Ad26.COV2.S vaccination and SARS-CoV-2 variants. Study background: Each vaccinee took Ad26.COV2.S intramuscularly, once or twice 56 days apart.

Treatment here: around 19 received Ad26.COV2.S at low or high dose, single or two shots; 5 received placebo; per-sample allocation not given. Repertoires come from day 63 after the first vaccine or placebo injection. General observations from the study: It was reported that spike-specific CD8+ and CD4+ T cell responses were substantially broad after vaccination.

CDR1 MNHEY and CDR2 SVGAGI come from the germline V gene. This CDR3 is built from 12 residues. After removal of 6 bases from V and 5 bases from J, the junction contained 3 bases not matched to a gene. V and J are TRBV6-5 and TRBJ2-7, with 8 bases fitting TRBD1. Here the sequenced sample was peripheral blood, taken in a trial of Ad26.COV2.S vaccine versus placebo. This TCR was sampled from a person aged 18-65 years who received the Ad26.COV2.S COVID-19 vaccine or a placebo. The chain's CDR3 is CASRQGVNEQYF. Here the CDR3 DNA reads TGTGCCAGCAGACAGGGGGTGAACGAGCAGTACTTC.